These 2 T cell receptor beta chains were sequenced from one sample in a study of T-cell reconstitution after alpha-beta-depleted transplantation in children. Unique molecular identifiers were used to barcode this TCRbeta library. TCRdb re-called the PCR reads with MiXCR, one entry per CDR3 protein. The data contain about 610,000 distinct CDR3 sequences, 10% to 13% of them singletons. The sequencing used PBMCs from the stem cell graft donor, collected from the stem cell graft. These TCRs come from a human donor who donated a stem cell graft to a child with acute myeloid leukemia.

This clonotype has at least ten counts. The chain links TRBV7-9 to TRBJ1-2; TRBD1 agrees at 11 bases. The CDR3 totals 16 residues. CDR1 and CDR2 (germline): SEHNR, FQNEAQ (reference sequence). V lost 6 bases, J lost 6 bases, and 12 bases stayed unmatched. The DNA for the CDR3 is TGTGCCAGCAGTTTGGGGACGGACAGGGGGCAAAATGGCTACACCTTC. This sequence encodes CASSLGTDRGQNGYTF.

This clonotype was counted at least ten times. J is TRBJ2-1 and V is TRBV12-3 or TRBV12-4; D may be TRBD2 (5 bases). V was pared by 6 bases and J by 8 bases, with 14 bases between. This CDR3 has 13 residues. The CDR3 spells CASSFTTRDEQFF. Here the CDR3 DNA reads TGTGCCAGCAGCTTTACTACTAGAGATGAGCAGTTCTTC.